This is a list of T cell receptor beta chains from one sample in a study of blood T cell repertoires in COVID-19. Clones were sequenced by immunoSEQ multiplex PCR, and TCRdb holds only the in-frame ones, with some missing. Found here are about 35,000 clones, approximately 85% of them singletons; the top ten hold roughly two fifths. Sequencing was done on a sample of peripheral blood. These receptors were collected from a man aged 60 to 69 with active or convalescent COVID-19. The conserved cysteine and the conserved F or W are not part of the CDR3 here.

j_gene,v_gene,CDR3aa
TRBJ1-1,TRBV6-2/TRBV6-3,ASSYPGTGNTEAF
TRBJ1-2,TRBV30,AWNPRGDYGYT
TRBJ2-3,TRBV27,ASSLGQPSTDTQY
TRBJ1-5,TRBV2,ASSEARGGPQH
TRBJ2-1,TRBV5-8,ASSLVRTSVYNEQF
TRBJ2-3,TRBV19,ASSYSYTDTQY
TRBJ2-1,TRBV7-2,ASSPLAGDEQF
TRBJ2-1,TRBV4-1,ASSQISRGDNEQF
TRBJ2-1,TRBV10-2,ASSEPQAAPYGNEQF
TRBJ1-3,TRBV5-1,ASRTGANSGNTIY
TRBJ1-1,TRBV6-5,ASSYLRGRGSEAF
TRBJ2-5,TRBV18,ASSPGAQETQY
TRBJ2-1,TRBV20-1,SASRRGANNEQF
TRBJ2-3,TRBV6-6,ASSEGQSTDTQY
TRBJ2-1,TRBV9,ASSDGSSYNEQF
TRBJ2-3,TRBV7-9,ASSSTGADTQY
TRBJ1-2,TRBV7-2,ASSPTYRGAYGYT
TRBJ1-2,TRBV4-3,ASSQEVTGNYGYT
TRBJ2-3,TRBV3-1/TRBV3-2,ASSPLSSRAGGLAHTQY
TRBJ1-4,TRBV6-1,ASSEDVGGEKLF
TRBJ2-1,TRBV19,ASSKGKGAYEQF
TRBJ1-1,TRBV19,ASSITGGANTEAF
TRBJ2-2,TRBV2,ASSEHGGHTGELF
TRBJ2-1,TRBV5-1,ASSLAIRASGIGDEQF
TRBJ2-6,TRBV4-1,ASSGTAGSGANVLT
TRBJ1-5,TRBV7-6,ASSLASGNNQPQH
TRBJ1-1,TRBV5-6,ASSRLGGADTEAF
TRBJ1-1,TRBV7-2,ASSPGQGARTEAF
TRBJ1-1,TRBV29-1,SVESPAGAF